The present TCR beta chain was sequenced within a study of cytomegalovirus exposure and HLA in healthy donors. Data came from immunoSEQ multiplex PCR; TCRdb stores just in-frame clones and leaves some out. The table records under 50,000 clones, nearly 95% of them present only once. Germline-derived CDR1 and CDR2 are SGHVS and FQNEAQ. CDR3 length: 16 residues. Trimming left V 2 bases short and J 0 bases short, with 14 bases between. The J gene is TRBJ2-7, the V gene TRBV7-8; D may be TRBD2 (6 bases). The TCR was taken from a woman aged 18-35 years in good health and CMV-seropositive. Sequencing was done on a sample of PBMCs. The CDR3: CASSLLSGRSSYEQYF. DNA of the CDR3: TGTGCCAGCAGCTTATTGAGTGGGAGGAGCTCCTACGAGCAGTACTTC.